Shown below are 9 T cell receptor beta chains from a single sample sequenced in a study of graft-versus-host responses after intestinal transplantation. Assay: immunoSEQ multiplex PCR; the TCRdb copy retains only in-frame clones and omits some. The repertoire holds around 20,000 clones, with nearly 90% as singletons. The sequences come from PBMCs, collected more than 62 days after intestinal transplantation. Receptors originate from a human patient who received an intestinal transplant, so some T cells may come from the graft donor.

This clone was observed a single time. The CDR3 here is CASSPTSGGRGELFF. For the CDR3, the DNA is TGCGCCAGCAGCCCTACTAGCGGGGGCCGCGGGGAGCTGTTTTTT. J is TRBJ2-2 and V is TRBV5-1; TRBD2 matches 11 bases. The CDR3 contains 15 residues. After removal of 4 bases from V and 7 bases from J, the junction contained 6 bases not matched to a gene. The V gene's germline CDR1 is SGHRS and CDR2 YFSETQ.

The chain employs TRBV4-2 and TRBJ2-2, with 11 bases fitting TRBD2. Looked up from germline, CDR1 is LGHNA and CDR2 is YNFKEQ. The CDR3 length is 17 residues. Germline trimming cut 4 bases from V and 3 bases from J; bases unmatched to any gene: 7. CDR3 DNA sequence: TGTGCCAGCAGCCCGCTAGCGGGGGGCTCTTACACCGGGGAGCTGTTTTTT. As protein: CASSPLAGGSYTGELFF.

This clone was picked up one time. This chain uses TRBV29-1 with TRBJ2-7, with D perhaps assigned TRBD1 or TRBD2 (5 bases each). V gave up 0 bases and J gave up 0 bases, with 12 bases separating them. The germline V gene has CDR1 SQVTM and CDR2 ANQGSEA. There are 15 residues in the CDR3. The chain's CDR3 is CSVEEGDGGSYEQYF. CDR3 nucleotide sequence: TGCAGCGTTGAAGAGGGGGACGGCGGCTCCTACGAGCAGTACTTC.

The rearrangement links TRBV10-3 to TRBJ2-7; no definite D call. The CDR3 is 14 amino acids. Trimming shortened V by 3 bases and J by 0 bases, and 9 bases separated the two germline ends. Germline CDR1 is ENHRY and CDR2 is SYGVKD. Here the CDR3 reads CAISDLRSSYEQYF. DNA for the CDR3: TGTGCCATCAGTGATCTCCGTTCCTCCTACGAGCAGTACTTC.

This CDR3 is CASSQERRGAYNEQFF. In DNA form, the CDR3 reads TGCGCCAGCAGCCAAGAACGGCGGGGGGCTTACAATGAGCAGTTCTTC. This chain uses TRBV4-3 with TRBJ2-1; 8 bases fit TRBD2. Germline-derived CDR1 and CDR2 are LGHNA and YSLEER. The CDR3 runs to 16 residues. J gave up 4 bases and V 0 bases, and 5 bases lay outside the gene matches.

This sequence joins TRBV19 and TRBJ1-4, with TRBD1 matching 9 bases. Germline V CDR1 and CDR2: LNHDA, SQIVND (reference sequence). This CDR3 region has 14 residues. The ends lost 6 bases at V and 6 bases at J; junction bases unmatched: 5. CDR3 loop: CASSGTGNDEKLFF. DNA for the CDR3: TGTGCCAGTAGCGGGACAGGGAATGATGAAAAACTGTTTTTT.

The V gene is TRBV19, the J gene TRBJ2-2; 8 nucleotides line up with TRBD1. This CDR3 is 17 amino acids long. With V trimmed by 0 bases and J by 3 bases, 6 bases remained unmatched. The V gene's germline CDR1 is LNHDA and CDR2 SQIVND (reference sequence). This CDR3 reads CASSIEGRGRHTGELFF. CDR3 nucleotides: TGTGCCAGTAGTATAGAGGGCAGGGGGCGTCACACCGGGGAGCTGTTTTTT.

This clone is a singleton in its sample. The chain combines TRBV4-3 with TRBJ2-7; D gene unclear. This CDR3 comprises 13 residues. In germline, CDR1 is LGHNA, CDR2 YSLEER. The germline V and J ends were trimmed by 6 bases and 5 bases, with 14 bases remaining between them. The CDR3 sequence is CASSSEIRNEQYF. CDR3 nucleotides: TGCGCCAGCAGTTCAGAGATCCGGAACGAGCAGTACTTC.

This clone was seen a handful of times. The CDR3 spells CASSPMTGGREPQHF. The CDR3 coding sequence is TGTGCCAGCTCACCGATGACAGGGGGTAGGGAGCCCCAGCATTTT. The chain uses TRBV18 and TRBJ1-5, with 9 nucleotides matching TRBD1. Germline CDR1 reads KGHSH; CDR2 reads LQKENI. The V segment lost 3 bases and the J segment 8 bases; nucleotides outside the gene matches: 8. The CDR3 is 15 amino acids. Combining the CDR3 with reference TRBV18 and TRBJ1-5 gives the whole variable domain NAGVMQNPRHLVRRRGQEARLRCSPMKGHSHVYWYRQLPEEGLKFMVYLQKENIIDESGMPKERFSAEFPKEGPSILRIQQVVRGDSAAYFCASSPMTGGREPQHFGDGTRLSIL.